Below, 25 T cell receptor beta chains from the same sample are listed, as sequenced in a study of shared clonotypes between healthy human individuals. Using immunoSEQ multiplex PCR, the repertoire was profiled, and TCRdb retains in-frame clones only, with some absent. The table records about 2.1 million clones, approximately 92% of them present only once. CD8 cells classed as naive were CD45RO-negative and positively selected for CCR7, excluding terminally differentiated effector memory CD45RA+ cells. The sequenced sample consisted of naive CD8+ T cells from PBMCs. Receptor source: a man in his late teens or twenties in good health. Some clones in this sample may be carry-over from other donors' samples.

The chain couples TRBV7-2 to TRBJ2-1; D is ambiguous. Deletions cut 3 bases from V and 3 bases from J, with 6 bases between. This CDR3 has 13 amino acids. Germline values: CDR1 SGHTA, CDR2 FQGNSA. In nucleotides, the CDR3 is TGTGCCAGCAGCTTGCCCAACTACAATGAGCAGTTCTTC. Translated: CASSLPNYNEQFF.

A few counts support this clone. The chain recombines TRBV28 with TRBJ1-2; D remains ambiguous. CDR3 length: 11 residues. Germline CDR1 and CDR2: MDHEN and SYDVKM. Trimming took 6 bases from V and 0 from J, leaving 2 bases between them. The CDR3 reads CASSTNYGYTF. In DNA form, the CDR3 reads TGTGCCAGCAGCACTAACTATGGCTACACCTTC.

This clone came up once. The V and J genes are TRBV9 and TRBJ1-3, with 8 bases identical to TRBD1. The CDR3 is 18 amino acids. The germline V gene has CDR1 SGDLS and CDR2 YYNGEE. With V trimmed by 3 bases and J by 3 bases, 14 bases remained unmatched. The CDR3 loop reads CASSGGAGGAESGNTIYF. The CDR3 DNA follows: TGTGCCAGCAGCGGTGGGGCAGGGGGCGCGGAAAGTGGAAACACCATATATTTT.

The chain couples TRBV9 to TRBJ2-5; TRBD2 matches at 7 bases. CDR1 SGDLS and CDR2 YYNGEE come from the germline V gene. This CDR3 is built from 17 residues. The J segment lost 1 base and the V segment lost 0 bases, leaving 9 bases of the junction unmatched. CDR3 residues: CASSVDLSGGPQETQYF. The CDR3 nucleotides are TGTGCCAGCAGCGTAGACCTATCGGGAGGCCCCCAAGAGACCCAGTACTTC.

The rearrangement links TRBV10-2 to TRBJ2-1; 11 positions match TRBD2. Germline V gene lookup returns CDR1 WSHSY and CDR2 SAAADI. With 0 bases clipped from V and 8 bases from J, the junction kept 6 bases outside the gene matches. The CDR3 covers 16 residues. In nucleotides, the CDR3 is TGCGCCAGCAGTGAGTCCCTAGCGGGAGGAGACCATGAGCAGTTCTTC. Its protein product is CASSESLAGGDHEQFF.

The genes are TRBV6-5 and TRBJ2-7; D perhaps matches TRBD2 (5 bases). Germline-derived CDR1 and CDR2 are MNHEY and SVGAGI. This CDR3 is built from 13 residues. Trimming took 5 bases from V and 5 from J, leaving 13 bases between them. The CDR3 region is CASSTLRGNEQYF. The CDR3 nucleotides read TGTGCCAGCAGTACCCTCCGGGGAAACGAGCAGTACTTC.

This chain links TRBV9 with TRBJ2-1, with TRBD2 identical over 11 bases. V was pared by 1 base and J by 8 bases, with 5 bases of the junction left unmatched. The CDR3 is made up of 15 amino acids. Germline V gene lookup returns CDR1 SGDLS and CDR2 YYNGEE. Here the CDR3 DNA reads TGTGCCAGCAGCGTAATAGCGGGAGGGTTCCATGAGCAGTTCTTC. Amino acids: CASSVIAGGFHEQFF.

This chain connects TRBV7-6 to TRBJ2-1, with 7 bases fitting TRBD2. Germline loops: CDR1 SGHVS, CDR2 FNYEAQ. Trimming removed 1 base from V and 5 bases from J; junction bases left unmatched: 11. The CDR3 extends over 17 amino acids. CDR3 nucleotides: TGTGCCAGCAGCTTAGTGGGTAGGACTAGGGTCCACAATGAGCAGTTCTTC. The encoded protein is CASSLVGRTRVHNEQFF. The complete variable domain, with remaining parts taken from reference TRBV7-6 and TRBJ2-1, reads GAGVSQSPRYKVTKRGQDVALRCDPISGHVSLYWYRQALGQGPEFLTYFNYEAQQDKSGLPNDRFSAERPEGSISTLTIQRTEQRDSAMYRCASSLVGRTRVHNEQFFGPGTRLTVL.

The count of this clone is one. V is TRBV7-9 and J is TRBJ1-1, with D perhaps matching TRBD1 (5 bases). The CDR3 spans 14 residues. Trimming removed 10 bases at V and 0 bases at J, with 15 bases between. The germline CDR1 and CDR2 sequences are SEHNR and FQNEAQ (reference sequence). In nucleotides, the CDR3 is TGTGCCACGAATTCCAGGGATATGAACACTGAAGCTTTCTTT. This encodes CATNSRDMNTEAFF.

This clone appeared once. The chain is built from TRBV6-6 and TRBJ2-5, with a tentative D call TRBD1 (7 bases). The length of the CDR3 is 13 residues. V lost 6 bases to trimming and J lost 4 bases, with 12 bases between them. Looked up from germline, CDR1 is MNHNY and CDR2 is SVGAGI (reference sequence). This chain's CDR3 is CASRRQGGETQYF. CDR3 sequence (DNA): TGTGCCAGCAGGCGACAGGGAGGAGAGACCCAGTACTTC.

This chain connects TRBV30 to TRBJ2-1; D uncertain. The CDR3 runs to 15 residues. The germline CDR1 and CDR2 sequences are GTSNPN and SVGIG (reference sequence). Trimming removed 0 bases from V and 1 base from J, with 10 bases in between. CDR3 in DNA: TGTGCCTGGAGTGTAGCTATATATTCCTACAATGAGCAGTTCTTC. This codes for CAWSVAIYSYNEQFF.

The CDR3 DNA follows: TGCGCCAGCAGCCAAGATGCCGGGACACTCAACACTGAAGCTTTCTTT. This sequence encodes CASSQDAGTLNTEAFF. The V and J genes are TRBV4-1 and TRBJ1-1, with a weak D call TRBD1 (6 bases). The CDR3 spans 16 residues. V dropped 0 bases and J dropped 2 bases, with 13 bases sitting between them. CDR1 is MGHRA and CDR2 is YSYEKL in the germline V gene.

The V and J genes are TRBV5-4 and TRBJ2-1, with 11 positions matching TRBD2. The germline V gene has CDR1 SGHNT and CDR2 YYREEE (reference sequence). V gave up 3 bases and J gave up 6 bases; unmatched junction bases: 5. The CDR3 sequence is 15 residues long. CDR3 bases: TGTGCCAGCAGCTCCGGACTAGCGGGCCTCAATGAGCAGTTCTTC. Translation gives CASSSGLAGLNEQFF.

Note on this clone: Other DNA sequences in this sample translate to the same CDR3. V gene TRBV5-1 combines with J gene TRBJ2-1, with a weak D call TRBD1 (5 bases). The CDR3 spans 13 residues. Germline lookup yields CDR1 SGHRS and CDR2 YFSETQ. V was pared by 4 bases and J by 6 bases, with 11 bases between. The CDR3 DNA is TGCGCCAGCAGCCTGGCAGGGTCCAATGAGCAGTTCTTC. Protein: CASSLAGSNEQFF.

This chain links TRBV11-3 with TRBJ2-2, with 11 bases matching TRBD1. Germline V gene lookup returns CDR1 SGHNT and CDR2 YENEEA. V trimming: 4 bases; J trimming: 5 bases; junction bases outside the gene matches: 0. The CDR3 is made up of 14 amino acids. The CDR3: CASSWDRGTGELFF. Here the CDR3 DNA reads TGTGCCAGCAGCTGGGACAGGGGGACCGGGGAGCTGTTTTTT.

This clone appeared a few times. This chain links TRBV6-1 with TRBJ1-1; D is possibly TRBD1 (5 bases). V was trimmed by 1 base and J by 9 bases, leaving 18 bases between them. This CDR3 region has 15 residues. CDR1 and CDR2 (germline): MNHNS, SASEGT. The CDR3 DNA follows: TGTGCCAGCAGTGAAGGGACGGTTACAGGAGATAAAGCTTTCTTT. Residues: CASSEGTVTGDKAFF.

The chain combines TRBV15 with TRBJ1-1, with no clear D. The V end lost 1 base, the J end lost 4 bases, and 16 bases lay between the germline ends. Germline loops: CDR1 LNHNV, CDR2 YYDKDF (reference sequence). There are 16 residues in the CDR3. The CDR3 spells CATSRVRTQWSTEAFF. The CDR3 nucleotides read TGTGCCACCAGCAGAGTACGGACTCAATGGAGCACTGAAGCTTTCTTT. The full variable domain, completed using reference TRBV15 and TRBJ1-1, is DAMVIQNPRYQVTQFGKPVTLSCSQTLNHNVMYWYQQKSSQAPKLLFHYYDKDFNNEADTPDNFQSRRPNTSFCFLDIRSPGLGDTAMYLCATSRVRTQWSTEAFFGQGTRLTVV.

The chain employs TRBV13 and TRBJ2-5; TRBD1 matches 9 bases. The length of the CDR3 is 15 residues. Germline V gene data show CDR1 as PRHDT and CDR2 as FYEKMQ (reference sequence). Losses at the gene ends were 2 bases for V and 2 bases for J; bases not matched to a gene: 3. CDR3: CASSLRGQGQETQYF. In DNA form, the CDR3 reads TGTGCCAGCAGCTTAAGGGGACAGGGACAAGAGACCCAGTACTTC.

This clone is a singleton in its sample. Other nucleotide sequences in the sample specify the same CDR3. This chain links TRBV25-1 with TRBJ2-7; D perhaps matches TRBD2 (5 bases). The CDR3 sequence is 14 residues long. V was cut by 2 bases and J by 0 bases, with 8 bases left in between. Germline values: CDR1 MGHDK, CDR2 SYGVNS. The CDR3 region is CASSEVGSSYEQYF. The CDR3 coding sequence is TGTGCCAGCAGTGAAGTTGGGAGCTCCTACGAGCAGTACTTC.

This CDR3 is CASSQDSGADTQYF. CDR3 nucleotides: TGCGCCAGCAGCCAAGACTCGGGAGCAGATACGCAGTATTTT. The chain recombines TRBV4-1 with TRBJ2-3; weak D call: TRBD2 (6 bases). V was shortened by 0 bases and J by 4 bases, with 8 bases between the two germline ends. This CDR3 contains 14 residues. Germline V gene lookup returns CDR1 MGHRA and CDR2 YSYEKL.

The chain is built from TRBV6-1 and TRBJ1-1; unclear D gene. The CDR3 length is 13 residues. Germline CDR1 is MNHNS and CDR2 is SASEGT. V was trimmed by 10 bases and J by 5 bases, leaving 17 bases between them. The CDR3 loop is CANRAMPKTEAFF. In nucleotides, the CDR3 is TGTGCCAACCGAGCTATGCCAAAGACTGAAGCTTTCTTT.

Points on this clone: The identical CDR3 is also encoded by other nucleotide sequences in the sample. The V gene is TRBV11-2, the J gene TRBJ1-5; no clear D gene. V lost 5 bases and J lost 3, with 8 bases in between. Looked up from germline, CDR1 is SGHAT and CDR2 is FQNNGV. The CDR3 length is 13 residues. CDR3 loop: CASSLGSNQPQHF. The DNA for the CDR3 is TGTGCCAGCAGCCTGGGATCCAATCAGCCCCAGCATTTT. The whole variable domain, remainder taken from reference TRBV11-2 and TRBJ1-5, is EAGVAQSPRYKIIEKRQSVAFWCNPISGHATLYWYQQILGQGPKLLIQFQNNGVVDDSQLPKDRFSAERLKGVDSTLKIQPAKLEDSAVYLCASSLGSNQPQHFGDGTRLSIL.

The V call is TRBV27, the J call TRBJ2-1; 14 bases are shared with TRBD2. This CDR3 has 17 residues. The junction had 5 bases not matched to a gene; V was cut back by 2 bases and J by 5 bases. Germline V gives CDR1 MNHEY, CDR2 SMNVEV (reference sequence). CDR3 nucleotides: TGTGCCAGCAGTTTAGCGGGGACTAGCGGGGGTCACAATGAGCAGTTCTTC. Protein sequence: CASSLAGTSGGHNEQFF.

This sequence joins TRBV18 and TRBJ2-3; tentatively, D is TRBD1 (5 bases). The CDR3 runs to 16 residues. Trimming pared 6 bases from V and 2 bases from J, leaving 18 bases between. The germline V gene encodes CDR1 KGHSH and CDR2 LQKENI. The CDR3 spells CASSLKGAGDTDTQYF. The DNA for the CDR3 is TGTGCCAGCTCTTTAAAAGGGGCTGGGGACACAGATACGCAGTATTTT.

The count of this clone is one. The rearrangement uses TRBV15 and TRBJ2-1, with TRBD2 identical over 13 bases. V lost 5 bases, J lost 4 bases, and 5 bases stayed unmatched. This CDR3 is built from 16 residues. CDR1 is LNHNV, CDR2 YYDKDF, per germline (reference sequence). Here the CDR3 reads CATSPRTSGSYNEQFF. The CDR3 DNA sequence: TGTGCCACCAGCCCCCGGACTAGCGGGAGTTACAATGAGCAGTTCTTC.